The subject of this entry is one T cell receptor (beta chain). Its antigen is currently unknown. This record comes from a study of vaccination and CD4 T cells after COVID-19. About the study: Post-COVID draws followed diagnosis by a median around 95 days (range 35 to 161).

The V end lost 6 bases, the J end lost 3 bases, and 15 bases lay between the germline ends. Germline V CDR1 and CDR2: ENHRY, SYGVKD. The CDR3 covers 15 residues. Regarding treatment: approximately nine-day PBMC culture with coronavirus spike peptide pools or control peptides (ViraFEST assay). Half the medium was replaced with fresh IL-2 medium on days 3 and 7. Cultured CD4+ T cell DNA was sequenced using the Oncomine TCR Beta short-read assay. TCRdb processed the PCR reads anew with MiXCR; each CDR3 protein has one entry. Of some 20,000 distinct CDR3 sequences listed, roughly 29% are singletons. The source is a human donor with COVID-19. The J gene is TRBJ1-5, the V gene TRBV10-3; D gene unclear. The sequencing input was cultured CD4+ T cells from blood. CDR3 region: CAISPGGVLNQPQHF. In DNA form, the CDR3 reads TGTGCCATCAGCCCCGGCGGCGTACTCAATCAGCCCCAGCATTTT.